Described below is a single TCR beta chain sequence and its context. Its antigen is unknown. After removal of 8 bases from V and 4 bases from J, the junction contained 7 bases not matched to a gene. Germline CDR1 reads MNHEY; CDR2 reads SMNVEV (reference sequence). The CDR3 length is 13 residues. This sample was included in a study of OX40 agonist ivuxolimab in advanced cancers. Overall study: Patients undergoing dose escalation presented with hepatocellular carcinoma, melanoma, renal cell or head and neck cancer. It was permissible to have had prior anti-PD-1, anti-PD-L1 or anti-CTLA-4 therapy, and around 40% had some.

Method: immunoSEQ multiplex PCR; TCRdb's copy keeps in-frame clones and lacks some. The table has tens of thousands of clones, roughly 82% seen once. Study-wide findings and caveats: With doses of 0.1 to 3.0 mg/kg, CD4+ and CD8+ blood T cells had undergone clonal expansion by week 6. Some nonresponders likewise displayed low normalized T-cell clonal expansion.

Here the sequenced sample was CD4+ or CD8+ T cells sorted from blood, taken in a trial of the OX40 agonist ivuxolimab. The chain recombines TRBV27 with TRBJ2-5, with 7 positions matching TRBD1. The origin of this receptor is an adult with an advanced solid tumor such as melanoma, head and neck, liver or kidney cancer. The CDR3 protein is CASRLRGLETQYF. The CDR3 bases are TGTGCCAGCCGATTGAGGGGGCTAGAGACCCAGTACTTC.